These 21 T cell receptor beta chains share one sample of origin, sequenced in a study of blood T cell repertoires in COVID-19. The data were produced by immunoSEQ multiplex PCR, yet TCRdb's version contains in-frame clones alone and is incomplete. The top ten hold about 5% of the sample, which has over 200,000 clones, 70% to 90% seen once. Source material: peripheral blood. These receptors were taken from a woman in her 40s with acute or convalescent COVID-19.

V gene TRBV18 combines with J gene TRBJ1-1, with 8 nucleotides matching TRBD1. CDR1 is KGHSH and CDR2 is LQKENI in the germline V gene. The CDR3 covers 13 residues. V was pared by 7 bases and J by 4 bases, with 5 bases of the junction left unmatched. CDR3 sequence: CASFGQGSTEAFF. CDR3 in DNA: TGTGCCAGCTTTGGACAGGGAAGCACTGAAGCTTTCTTT.

The chain joins TRBV18 to TRBJ2-2, with 7 positions matching TRBD1. Germline CDR1 KGHSH, CDR2 LQKENI. This CDR3 is 15 amino acids long. After removal of 3 bases from V and 3 bases from J, the junction contained 4 bases not matched to a gene. CDR3 in amino acids: CASSPRQGHTGELFF. The CDR3 DNA is TGTGCCAGCTCACCGAGACAGGGACACACCGGGGAGCTGTTTTTT.

V is TRBV24-1 and J is TRBJ1-2; D is possibly TRBD1 (6 bases). Germline V gene data show CDR1 as KGHDR and CDR2 as SFDVKD. Trimming left V 3 bases short and J 4 bases short, with 11 bases between. The CDR3 is 14 amino acids. The CDR3 spells CATSDRQAFYGYTF. In DNA, the CDR3 is TGTGCCACCAGTGATCGACAGGCCTTCTATGGCTACACCTTC.

The CDR3, as DNA: TGTGCCAGCAGTTGGGACAGTGAAGCTTTCTTT. Protein sequence: CASSWDSEAFF. This chain uses TRBV12-3 or TRBV12-4 with TRBJ1-1; TRBD1 matches 7 bases. This CDR3 contains 11 residues. After removal of 4 bases from V and 7 bases from J, the junction contained 0 bases not matched to a gene.

The DNA of the CDR3 is TGTGCCAGCAGCCAAGCGGGGGAAGCTTTCTTT. This codes for CASSQAGEAFF. The chain joins TRBV3-1 (or the pseudogene TRBV3-2) to TRBJ1-1; no clear D. Germline CDR1 is LGHDT and CDR2 is YNNKEL (reference sequence). This CDR3 is built from 11 residues. V lost 1 base, J lost 8 bases, and 5 bases lay in between.

The J gene is TRBJ1-6, the V gene TRBV2; D is unclear. The V end was cut by 11 bases, the J end by 5 bases, with 19 bases between. Germline CDR1 reads SNHLY; CDR2 reads FYNNEI. The CDR3 extends over 15 amino acids. CDR3: CAGGELRQNNSPLHF. CDR3 bases: TGTGCCGGAGGAGAGTTGAGGCAGAATAATTCACCCCTCCACTTT.

This sequence joins TRBV21-1 and TRBJ2-5; no check of the table's D call, TRBD1, against the DNA was made. TRBV21-1 is termed a pseudogene. The CDR3 is 16 amino acids. The CDR3 DNA reads as TGTGCCAGCAGCAAAGAGGAAGGGACAGACCAAGAGACCCAGTACTTC. Residues: CASSKEEGTDQETQYF.

V and J are TRBV10-3 and TRBJ2-7, with a tentative D call TRBD2 (5 bases). Deletions cut 2 bases from V and 0 bases from J, with 8 bases between. There are 14 residues in the CDR3. Germline assignment: CDR1 ENHRY and CDR2 SYGVKD. CDR3: CAISERGFSYEQYV. In DNA form, the CDR3 reads TGTGCCATCAGTGAGCGAGGGTTCTCCTACGAGCAGTACGTC.

The rearrangement links TRBV30 to TRBJ1-6; D is unresolved. Germline values: CDR1 GTSNPN, CDR2 SVGIG (reference sequence). The CDR3 extends over 13 amino acids. Trimming shortened V by 1 base and J by 7 bases, and 8 bases separated the two germline ends. The CDR3 DNA follows: TGTGCCTGGAGTGGGGCTTCCAATTCACCCCTCCACTTT. Translation: CAWSGASNSPLHF. Supplemented by reference TRBV30 and TRBJ1-6, the full variable domain reads SQTIHQWPATLVQPVGSPLSLECTVEGTSNPNLYWYRQAAGRGLQLLFYSVGIGQISSEVPQNLSASRPQDRQFILSSKKLLLSDSGFYLCAWSGASNSPLHFGNGTRLTVT.

V usage is TRBV28 and J usage is TRBJ1-4; 8 bases line up with TRBD1. The J segment lost 3 bases and the V segment lost 4 bases, leaving 4 bases of the junction unmatched. The germline V gene has CDR1 MDHEN and CDR2 SYDVKM. The length of the CDR3 is 15 residues. Here the CDR3 DNA reads TGTGCCAGCAGTTCCGGGACAGGTCCTAATGAAAAACTGTTTTTT. It encodes CASSSGTGPNEKLFF.

This rearrangement joins TRBV7-2 to TRBJ1-1, with D perhaps TRBD1 (6 bases). The CDR3 contains 15 residues. Trimming removed 5 bases from V and 0 bases from J, with 13 bases in between. Germline V CDR1 and CDR2: SGHTA, FQGNSA. CDR3 DNA: TGTGCCAGCAGCGTAAGGGGGAACATGAACACTGAAGCTTTCTTT. Its protein is CASSVRGNMNTEAFF.

The V and J genes are TRBV7-9 and TRBJ1-2; no clear D gene. Germline CDR1 SEHNR, CDR2 FQNEAQ (reference sequence). The CDR3 length is 13 residues. The V gene lost 4 bases and the J gene lost 4 bases, with 10 bases spanning the gap. In nucleotides, the CDR3 is TGTGCCAGCAGCTCACTTCAACCCTATGGCTACACCTTC. Its protein is CASSSLQPYGYTF.

The chain carries TRBV29-1 and TRBJ1-1, with D perhaps TRBD1 (6 bases). V was pared by 5 bases and J by 0 bases, with 10 bases between. Germline-derived CDR1 and CDR2 are SQVTM and ANQGSEA. The CDR3 is 13 residues long. The DNA of the CDR3 is TGCAGCGTTATCGGACAGTTGAACACTGAAGCTTTCTTT. It encodes CSVIGQLNTEAFF.

The CDR3 nucleotides read TGTGCCAGCAGCTTAGGGCAGGTCAATTCACCCCTCCACTTT. Its protein product is CASSLGQVNSPLHF. The chain is built from TRBV7-8 and TRBJ1-6; no reliable D call. This CDR3 is built from 14 residues. V lost 1 base and J 7 bases, leaving 8 bases between the germline ends. Germline V gene lookup returns CDR1 SGHVS and CDR2 FQNEAQ.

The V and J genes are TRBV18 and TRBJ2-2, with D hard to call. This CDR3 is 12 amino acids long. V lost 3 bases, J lost 3 bases, and 2 bases lay in between. Germline CDR1 is KGHSH and CDR2 is LQKENI. The CDR3 loop reads CASSPYTGELFF. The CDR3 DNA sequence: TGTGCCAGCTCACCCTACACCGGGGAGCTGTTTTTT.

The CDR3 coding sequence is TGCGCCAGCAGTGATACTTCTAGACAGGGGGTGAACACTGAAGCTTTCTTT. Translation: CASSDTSRQGVNTEAFF. The rearrangement links TRBV10-2 to TRBJ1-1; 9 nucleotides agree with TRBD1. CDR3 length: 17 residues. V gave up 3 bases and J gave up 0 bases; unmatched junction bases: 8. The V gene's germline CDR1 is WSHSY and CDR2 SAAADI.

The chain carries TRBV2 and TRBJ1-2; no reliable D call. Germline assignment: CDR1 SNHLY and CDR2 FYNNEI. Trimming took 3 bases from V and 7 from J, leaving 12 bases between them. The CDR3 is 13 amino acids. The CDR3 sequence: CASSEGHSSGYTF. CDR3 nucleotides: TGTGCCAGCAGTGAGGGCCACAGCTCTGGCTACACCTTC.

The chain uses TRBV19 and TRBJ1-6; D is uncertain. This CDR3 spans 12 amino acids. The V and J ends lost 2 bases and 7 bases respectively, with 3 bases between them. CDR1 LNHDA and CDR2 SQIVND come from the germline V gene (reference sequence). In nucleotides, the CDR3 is TGTGCCAGTAGTATACAGAATTCACCCCTCCACTTT. Its translation is CASSIQNSPLHF.

The rearrangement links TRBV6-2 or TRBV6-3 to TRBJ1-4; D unclear. Trimming left V 2 bases short and J 7 bases short, with 11 bases between. Germline V gene lookup returns CDR1 MNHEY and CDR2 SVGEGT. The CDR3 loop spans 14 amino acids. The CDR3 region is CASSYVQGSEKLFF. The DNA for the CDR3 is TGTGCCAGCAGTTACGTGCAAGGGAGTGAAAAACTGTTTTTT.

The CDR3 loop reads CASSFGTGYSNQPQHF. The CDR3 nucleotides are TGTGCCAGCAGCTTTGGCACAGGCTATAGCAATCAGCCCCAGCATTTT. The chain has TRBV5-6 and TRBJ1-5, with D tentatively TRBD1 (5 bases). In germline, CDR1 is SGHDT, CDR2 YYEEEE. Trimming took 2 bases from V and 0 from J, leaving 12 bases between them. The CDR3 sequence is 16 residues long.

Here the CDR3 DNA reads TGTGCCAGCAGCACTGCAGACTTCTATGGCTACACCTTC. Residues: CASSTADFYGYTF. The chain couples TRBV12-3 or TRBV12-4 to TRBJ1-2, with no clear D. CDR3 length equals 13 residues. V dropped 6 bases and J dropped 4 bases, with 12 bases sitting between them.